Shown below are 5 T cell receptor beta chains from a single sample sequenced in a study of vaccination effects on CD4 cells after COVID-19. Profiled with immunoSEQ multiplex PCR; TCRdb holds only in-frame clones, not every one. Of 70,000 or so clones in the sample, approximately 74% are singletons; the top ten hold just under 3%. These receptors are not linked to any known antigen. Under the ViraFEST assay, PBMC were stimulated with viral peptide pools so that antigen-specific CD4+ T cells expanded. Sequencing was performed afterwards. Culturing for more than 9 days preceded CD4+ T cell isolation. Vaccinees lacked prior SARS-CoV-2 infection and tested negative for nucleocapsid antibodies. The sequencing here drew on CD4+ T cells from PBMCs cultured with HCoV-NL63 spike peptides, taken before COVID-19 vaccination. These receptor sequences come from a human donor who received a COVID-19 vaccine.

This clone turned up a few times. The chain combines TRBV30 with TRBJ1-6; possibly TRBD1 for D (6 bases). Germline V gene sequence: CDR1 GTSNPN, CDR2 SVGIG (reference sequence). Trimming took off 8 bases at V and 7 bases at J, with 15 bases between the two ends. The CDR3 covers 13 residues. CDR3 DNA: TGTGCCGGGGGCCTCCAACCAAATTCACCCCTCCACTTT. Translated, it gives CAGGLQPNSPLHF. Full variable domain (missing parts from reference TRBV30 and TRBJ1-6): SQTIHQWPATLVQPVGSPLSLECTVEGTSNPNLYWYRQAAGRGLQLLFYSVGIGQISSEVPQNLSASRPQDRQFILSSKKLLLSDSGFYLCAGGLQPNSPLHFGNGTRLTVT.

This clone showed up just once. J is TRBJ1-2 and V is TRBV24-1; weak D call: TRBD1 (5 bases). The CDR3 sequence is 11 residues long. The V end lost 5 bases, the J end lost 5 bases, and 5 bases lay between the germline ends. Germline-derived CDR1 and CDR2 are KGHDR and SFDVKD. The CDR3 loop reads CATSGGYGYTF. The DNA of the CDR3 is TGTGCCACCAGTGGGGGGTATGGCTACACCTTC.

This rearrangement joins TRBV5-5 to TRBJ2-2; the D gene is possibly TRBD1 (7 bases). V lost 0 bases, J lost 7 bases, and 13 bases lay in between. This CDR3 region has 15 residues. Germline V CDR1 and CDR2: SGHKS, YYEKEE (reference sequence). CDR3 DNA sequence: TGTGCCAGCAGCTTGGTGCCAGGGGGAGGCGGGGAGCTGTTTTTT. This gives the protein CASSLVPGGGGELFF.

The gene calls are TRBV6-5 and TRBJ2-2; D is perhaps TRBD1 (6 bases). This CDR3 spans 14 amino acids. V lost 6 bases, J lost 4 bases, and 12 bases lay in between. Germline V gene data show CDR1 as MNHEY and CDR2 as SVGAGI. CDR3: CASRPTGLTGELFF. The CDR3 region has the DNA TGTGCCAGCAGACCTACAGGGCTCACCGGGGAGCTGTTTTTT.

Of note for this clone: One end of the junction fails to match germline, which may point to a read error. The chain has TRBV7-3 and TRBJ2-6; D is uncertain. This CDR3 is built from 14 residues. The germline V gene encodes CDR1 SGHTA and CDR2 FQGTGA. Here the CDR3 reads CASSLNAGVNVLTF. CDR3 nucleotide sequence: TGTGCCAGCAGCTTAAACGCTGGGGTCAACGTCCTGACTTTC.